This is a list of T cell receptor beta chains from one sample in a study of shared clonotypes between healthy human individuals. The repertoire was sequenced with immunoSEQ multiplex PCR; TCRdb's copy has only in-frame clones and lacks some. This sample carries about 2,200,000 clones, around 93% of them seen once, and the ten largest clones take 1.5% to 2%. The sample consisted of naive CD8+ T cells from PBMCs. Source of these receptors: a man aged 18 to 35 in good health. Some clones in this sample may be carry-over from other donors' samples. Each CDR3 is given with its conserved first and last residue. The D gene is left open where the match is weak. For some rows the clone size is stated as once, few or many, or as a class when expanded; others skip it.

>TRBV7-9|-|-|TRBJ2-7
CASSRDPPPGAKFGQYF
TGTGCCAGCAGCCGAGACCCCCCCCCGGGGGCGAAGTTTGGGCAGTACTTC
>TRBV11-2|-|-|TRBJ2-1
CASSLSGSYNEQFF
TGTGCCAGCAGCTTAAGCGGCTCCTACAATGAGCAGTTCTTC
>TRBV7-9|-|-|TRBJ2-1
CASSLGFSYNEQFF
TGTGCCAGCAGCTTAGGGTTCTCCTACAATGAGCAGTTCTTC
>TRBV28|-|TRBD1|TRBJ2-7
CASRNRGQGFYEQYF
TGTGCCAGCAGGAACCGAGGACAGGGGTTCTACGAGCAGTACTTC
>TRBV27|-|-|TRBJ2-1
CASSLWLAASYNEQFF
TGTGCCAGCAGTTTATGGCTAGCTGCATCCTACAATGAGCAGTTCTTC
>TRBV6-6|-|-|TRBJ1-3
CASITGSGNTIYF
TGTGCCAGCATCACGGGCTCTGGAAACACCATATATTTT
>TRBV4-2|once|-|TRBJ2-1
CASSQEQREPYNEQFF
TGTGCCAGCAGCCAAGAGCAAAGGGAGCCCTACAATGAGCAGTTCTTC
>TRBV9|-|-|TRBJ2-3
CASSTHGTDTQYF
TGTGCCAGCAGCACCCACGGAACAGATACGCAGTATTTT
>TRBV15|-|-|TRBJ2-2
CATSISSFVGTGELFF
TGTGCCACCAGCATCAGCAGTTTCGTGGGCACCGGGGAGCTGTTTTTT
>TRBV29-1|-|-|TRBJ2-3
CSTPTPITDTQYF
TGCAGCACCCCGACCCCGATCACAGATACGCAGTATTTT
>TRBV6-5|few|-|TRBJ1-1
CASSYQGSTTEAFF
TGTGCCAGCAGTTACCAGGGATCGACCACTGAAGCTTTCTTT
>TRBV7-9|-|TRBD1|TRBJ2-7
CASSPDRATSYEQYF
TGTGCCAGCAGCCCGGACAGGGCAACCTCCTACGAGCAGTACTTC
>TRBV2|once|TRBD1|TRBJ1-3
CASSSGGADSGNTIYF
TGTGCCAGCAGTTCAGGGGGCGCGGACTCTGGAAACACCATATATTTT
>TRBV4-3|once|-|TRBJ2-2
CASSQEINTGELFF
TGCGCCAGCAGCCAAGAAATAAACACCGGGGAGCTGTTTTTT
>TRBV5-4|-|TRBD2|TRBJ2-1
CASSRADAGGYNEQFF
TGTGCCAGCAGCCGCGCCGATGCGGGAGGGTACAATGAGCAGTTCTTC
>TRBV28|-|-|TRBJ1-2
CASTPRWREDYGYTF
TGTGCCAGCACCCCGCGATGGCGGGAGGACTATGGCTACACCTTC
>TRBV6-4|-|-|TRBJ1-5
CASSEGAGSNQPQHF
TGTGCCAGCAGTGAAGGGGCCGGGAGCAATCAGCCCCAGCATTTT
>TRBV7-9|few|-|TRBJ1-1
CASSAQQGLNTEAFF
TGTGCCAGCAGCGCGCAACAGGGATTGAACACTGAAGCTTTCTTT
>TRBV19|-|-|TRBJ2-7
CASSISTGEQYF
TGTGCCAGTAGTATATCTACGGGCGAGCAGTACTTC
>TRBV4-1|once|TRBD1|TRBJ1-5
CATGTVNQPQHF
TGCGCCACCGGGACAGTCAATCAGCCCCAGCATTTT
>TRBV7-3|-|TRBD2|TRBJ2-5
CASSLGLAAQETQYF
TGTGCCAGCAGCTTAGGACTAGCGGCTCAAGAGACCCAGTACTTC
>TRBV30|-|-|TRBJ2-7
CAWSVNGPGYEQYF
TGTGCCTGGAGTGTAAACGGACCTGGGTACGAGCAGTACTTC
>TRBV9|-|-|TRBJ2-7
CASSVEDVGEQYF
TGTGCCAGCAGCGTCGAGGATGTCGGGGAGCAGTACTTC
>TRBV9|-|-|TRBJ2-7
CASSPSVGGTYEQYF
TGTGCCAGCAGCCCTTCTGTGGGGGGAACCTACGAGCAGTACTTC
>TRBV30|-|-|TRBJ2-1
CAWSVEDQTYNEQFF
TGTGCCTGGAGTGTCGAGGACCAAACCTACAATGAGCAGTTCTTC
>TRBV4-3|-|TRBD1|TRBJ2-5
CASSPGTGKETQYF
TGCGCCAGCAGCCCCGGGACAGGGAAAGAGACCCAGTACTTC
>TRBV4-1|-|-|TRBJ2-1
CASSQAPMQHTGPPSSYNEQFF
TGCGCCAGCAGCCAAGCCCCCATGCAGCATACGGGCCCCCCAAGTTCCTACAATGAGCAGTTCTTC
>TRBV28|few|-|TRBJ1-2
CASSTEQGDSYGYTF
TGTGCCAGCAGTACCGAACAGGGTGATAGCTATGGCTACACCTTC
>TRBV5-6|-|-|TRBJ2-3
CASSQRLNPDTQYF
TGTGCCAGCAGCCAGAGGCTAAACCCAGATACGCAGTATTTT
>TRBV2|once|-|TRBJ2-3
CASSEGQGVADTQYF
TGTGCCAGCAGTGAGGGGCAGGGCGTGGCAGATACGCAGTATTTT
>TRBV9|-|TRBD2|TRBJ2-1
CASSVGSGSYVEQFF
TGTGCCAGCAGCGTAGGTAGCGGGAGTTACGTTGAGCAGTTCTTC
>TRBV29-1|once|TRBD1|TRBJ2-7
CSVRRDSSYEQYF
TGCAGCGTTCGACGGGACAGCTCCTACGAGCAGTACTTC
>TRBV9|-|-|TRBJ2-5
CASSYTGRPQETQYF
TGTGCCAGCAGCTACACCGGACGGCCGCAAGAGACCCAGTACTTC
>TRBV6-6|-|-|TRBJ1-1
CASSYLDFSPFSEAFF
TGTGCCAGCAGTTACCTGGACTTTAGTCCGTTTTCTGAAGCTTTCTTT
>TRBV7-6|-|-|TRBJ2-7
CASSLSRGEQYF
TGTGCCAGCAGCTTATCCAGGGGCGAGCAGTACTTC
>TRBV10-3|-|-|TRBJ1-1
CAISEDGTTEAFF
TGTGCCATCAGTGAAGACGGTACCACTGAAGCTTTCTTT
>TRBV15|-|-|TRBJ1-1
CATSSRGGVNTEAFF
TGTGCCACCAGCAGTAGGGGGGGCGTAAACACTGAAGCTTTCTTT
>TRBV5-1|-|-|TRBJ2-7
CASSWTGLSYEQYF
TGCGCCAGCAGCTGGACGGGACTTTCCTACGAGCAGTACTTC
>TRBV18|-|-|TRBJ2-7
CASSMDSTSYEQYF
TGTGCCAGCTCCATGGACAGCACCTCCTACGAGCAGTACTTC
>TRBV6-6|-|-|TRBJ1-1
CASSGGGTEAFF
TGTGCCAGCAGTGGAGGGGGCACTGAAGCTTTCTTT
>TRBV7-9|-|TRBD1|TRBJ1-2
CASSLVGRGHNGYTF
TGTGCCAGCAGCTTAGTGGGCAGGGGGCATAATGGCTACACCTTC